These 26 T cell receptor beta chains originate from one sample sequenced in a study of graft-versus-host responses after intestinal transplantation. Clones were sequenced by immunoSEQ multiplex PCR, and TCRdb holds only the in-frame ones, with some missing. The sample shows roughly 120,000 clones, around 90% of them seen only once. These receptors have no known antigen. The starting material was unstimulated CD4+ T cells sorted from spleen or lymph node cells, obtained before transplant. These receptors were collected from a human donor who was the organ donor for an intestinal transplant.

The gene calls are TRBV6-1 and TRBJ2-1, with 10 bases that match TRBD2. Losses at the gene ends were 5 bases for V and 2 bases for J; bases not matched to a gene: 3. This CDR3 has 15 residues. Germline assignment: CDR1 MNHNS and CDR2 SASEGT. The CDR3 loop reads CASSSGRAPYNEQFF. The CDR3 coding sequence is TGTGCCAGCAGTAGCGGGAGGGCCCCCTACAATGAGCAGTTCTTC.

The chain combines TRBV25-1 with TRBJ2-3; 8 positions match TRBD2. The V gene end was trimmed by 6 bases and the J gene end by 2 bases; junction bases not matched to a gene: 4. This CDR3 is 14 amino acids long. The germline V gene encodes CDR1 MGHDK and CDR2 SYGVNS. The CDR3 region is CASSLSGITDTQYF. In DNA, the CDR3 is TGTGCCAGCAGCCTTAGCGGGATCACAGATACGCAGTATTTT. The full variable domain, rest sourced from reference TRBV25-1 and TRBJ2-3, is EADIYQTPRYLVIGTGKKITLECSQTMGHDKMYWYQQDPGMELHLIHYSYGVNSTEKGDLSSESTVSRIRTEHFPLTLESARPSHTSQYLCASSLSGITDTQYFGPGTRLTVL.

V gene TRBV30 combines with J gene TRBJ1-4, with D perhaps TRBD1 (6 bases). Trimming left V 1 base short and J 7 bases short, with 7 bases between. CDR1 and CDR2 from the germline V gene are GTSNPN and SVGIG (reference sequence). The CDR3 sequence is 12 residues long. The CDR3 here is CAWSGTVEKLFF. CDR3 DNA: TGTGCCTGGAGTGGGACAGTTGAAAAACTGTTTTTT.

This clone was detected only a few times. V is TRBV6-6 and J is TRBJ1-1; D may be TRBD1 (6 bases). Trimming took off 0 bases at V and 6 bases at J, with 8 bases between the two ends. Germline V CDR1 and CDR2: MNHNY, SVGAGI (reference sequence). The CDR3 length is 13 residues. The CDR3 here is CASSYSTGSEAFF. CDR3 in DNA: TGTGCCAGCAGTTACTCGACAGGCTCTGAAGCTTTCTTT.

V usage is TRBV6-5 and J usage is TRBJ1-2, with 7 bases that match TRBD1. Germline trimming cut 6 bases from V and 3 bases from J; bases unmatched to any gene: 4. The CDR3 is made up of 13 amino acids. The germline V gene has CDR1 MNHEY and CDR2 SVGAGI. This chain's CDR3 is CASSLQGYYGYTF. DNA for the CDR3: TGTGCCAGCAGCCTACAGGGGTACTATGGCTACACCTTC.

This clone has only a few counts. The V call is TRBV20-1, the J call TRBJ2-1; D possibly corresponds to TRBD2 (6 bases). Trimming cost V 5 bases and J 10 bases, with 9 bases left between them. Germline lookup yields CDR1 DFQATT and CDR2 SNEGSKA (reference sequence). This CDR3 has 10 residues. CDR3 sequence reads: CSAAREEQFF. DNA of the CDR3: TGCAGTGCTGCACGGGAGGAGCAGTTCTTC.

This clone was observed once. This chain links TRBV29-1 with TRBJ2-7; D is possibly TRBD2 (5 bases). V lost 5 bases and J lost 1, with 18 bases in between. This CDR3 contains 15 residues. The germline V gene encodes CDR1 SQVTM and CDR2 ANQGSEA. The CDR3 sequence is CSVKFLAGWSYEQYF. DNA of the CDR3: TGCAGCGTTAAGTTCTTGGCGGGTTGGTCCTACGAGCAGTACTTC.

This clone was counted between two and nine times. J is TRBJ2-1 and V is TRBV20-1; tentatively, D is TRBD2 (5 bases). Germline V gene data show CDR1 as DFQATT and CDR2 as SNEGSKA (reference sequence). There are 10 residues in the CDR3. Trimming pared 7 bases from V and 8 bases from J, leaving 9 bases between. The CDR3: CSGLYDEQFF. The CDR3, as DNA: TGCAGTGGACTATACGATGAGCAGTTCTTC.

This chain uses TRBV6-6 with TRBJ1-3; a weak D match, TRBD1 (6 bases). The germline V gene has CDR1 MNHNY and CDR2 SVGAGI (reference sequence). Deletions cut 7 bases from V and 1 base from J, with 11 bases between. There are 14 residues in the CDR3. CDR3 in amino acids: CASIEGGSGNTIYF. CDR3 in DNA: TGTGCCAGCATCGAAGGGGGTTCTGGAAACACCATATATTTT.

The chain recombines TRBV6-4 with TRBJ2-2; maybe TRBD2 (8 bases). The CDR3 runs 16 residues. Germline CDR1 MRHNA, CDR2 SNTAGT. The germline V and J ends were trimmed by 6 bases and 6 bases, with 20 bases remaining between them. This chain's CDR3 is CASREQGTSFAGELFF. The CDR3 bases are TGTGCCAGCAGAGAACAGGGGACTAGTTTCGCCGGGGAGCTGTTTTTT.

The chain joins TRBV5-8 to TRBJ2-1, with TRBD2 as a possible D gene (6 bases). Per the germline V gene, CDR1 is SGHTS and CDR2 is YDEGEE. The V end lost 1 base, the J end lost 6 bases, and 17 bases lay between the germline ends. The CDR3 totals 16 residues. The CDR3, as DNA: TGTGCCAGCAGCTTGACCCCGGGACTGACCCGCAATGAGCAGTTCTTC. Protein: CASSLTPGLTRNEQFF.

The chain recombines TRBV4-3 with TRBJ2-1; 7 nucleotides align to TRBD2. Germline CDR1 reads LGHNA; CDR2 reads YSLEER. Unmatched junction bases numbered 3, after V lost 5 bases and J lost 5 bases. CDR3 size: 13 residues. CDR3 protein: CASSGLVHNEQFF. CDR3 bases: TGCGCCAGCAGCGGACTAGTCCACAATGAGCAGTTCTTC.

This clone was detected once. The chain is built from TRBV7-2 and TRBJ2-5; the D gene is possibly TRBD2 (6 bases). CDR1 and CDR2 from the germline V gene are SGHTA and FQGNSA. The CDR3 consists of 14 residues. Trimming removed 5 bases from V and 7 bases from J, with 17 bases in between. The CDR3 protein is CASSAGTPAVTQYF. CDR3 DNA sequence: TGTGCCAGCAGCGCTGGGACTCCGGCGGTGACCCAGTACTTC.

V is TRBV19 and J is TRBJ2-2; no clear D. V gave up 6 bases and J gave up 4 bases, with 18 bases separating them. The V gene's germline CDR1 is LNHDA and CDR2 SQIVND (reference sequence). The CDR3 runs to 16 residues. CDR3 DNA sequence: TGTGCCAGTAGCCCCCCCGGACCCCTGGGCACCGGGGAGCTGTTTTTT. It encodes CASSPPGPLGTGELFF.

The chain uses TRBV19 and TRBJ2-7; 10 nucleotides match TRBD1. J lost 4 bases, V lost 2 bases, and 5 bases had no gene match. The CDR3 consists of 15 residues. Germline V CDR1 and CDR2: LNHDA, SQIVND (reference sequence). CDR3 sequence reads: CASSILGTGEYEQYF. CDR3 sequence (DNA): TGTGCCAGTAGTATACTTGGGACAGGGGAGTACGAGCAGTACTTC.

This chain joins TRBV6-5 and TRBJ2-7; 9 bases line up with TRBD2. CDR3 size: 13 residues. With V trimmed by 5 bases and J by 5 bases, 4 bases remained unmatched. CDR1 is MNHEY, CDR2 SVGAGI, per germline. CDR3 residues: CASSPLAGDEQYF. The DNA for the CDR3 is TGTGCCAGCAGTCCCTTAGCGGGAGACGAGCAGTACTTC.

The chain employs TRBV28 and TRBJ2-1, with 7 bases matching TRBD1. Looked up from germline, CDR1 is MDHEN and CDR2 is SYDVKM. V trimming: 4 bases; J trimming: 2 bases; junction bases outside the gene matches: 8. The CDR3 sequence is 16 residues long. The CDR3 reads CASSSSTGLAYNEQFF. The CDR3 bases are TGTGCCAGCAGTTCCTCGACAGGGCTCGCCTACAATGAGCAGTTCTTC.

The chain is built from TRBV6-1 and TRBJ2-7, with 7 bases aligning to TRBD2. CDR1 and CDR2 (germline): MNHNS, SASEGT. The CDR3 runs 16 residues. With V trimmed by 4 bases and J by 5 bases, 14 bases remained unmatched. This CDR3 reads CASSGWRGGSRNEQYF. The CDR3 nucleotides read TGTGCCAGCAGTGGGTGGCGGGGCGGGAGTAGAAACGAGCAGTACTTC.

V is TRBV5-5 and J is TRBJ2-3; D is unclear. CDR3 length equals 13 residues. The V gene's germline CDR1 is SGHKS and CDR2 YYEKEE (reference sequence). V was shortened by 5 bases and J by 2 bases, with 9 bases between the two germline ends. CDR3 sequence reads: CASRKGFTDTQYF. CDR3 DNA: TGTGCCAGCAGGAAGGGATTCACAGATACGCAGTATTTT.

The chain links TRBV10-3 to TRBJ2-2; TRBD2 matches 10 bases. The CDR3 spans 18 residues. After removal of 2 bases from V and 4 bases from J, the junction contained 10 bases not matched to a gene. CDR1 is ENHRY and CDR2 is SYGVKD in the germline V gene. The CDR3 region is CAISETLAGVTGTGELFF. The CDR3 DNA sequence: TGTGCCATCAGTGAGACCCTAGCGGGAGTTACCGGCACCGGGGAGCTGTTTTTT.

The chain joins TRBV29-1 to TRBJ2-5; D not certain. The V gene's germline CDR1 is SQVTM and CDR2 ANQGSEA. There are 12 residues in the CDR3. V shed 5 bases and J shed 0 bases, with 7 bases lying between them. DNA for the CDR3: TGCAGCGTTATCGGCAACCAAGAGACCCAGTACTTC. As protein: CSVIGNQETQYF.

This chain joins TRBV7-8 and TRBJ1-1; a weak D match, TRBD1 (6 bases). The CDR3 sequence is 13 residues long. The germline CDR1 and CDR2 sequences are SGHVS and FQNEAQ. The germline V and J ends were trimmed by 5 bases and 2 bases, with 9 bases remaining between them. This chain's CDR3 is CASSPTGNTEAFF. The DNA of the CDR3 is TGTGCCAGCAGCCCGACAGGAAACACTGAAGCTTTCTTT.

This chain uses TRBV4-2 with TRBJ2-2; D possibly uses TRBD1 or TRBD2 (5 bases each). Trimming left V 5 bases short and J 9 bases short, with 16 bases between. The CDR3 loop spans 14 amino acids. Germline lookup yields CDR1 LGHNA and CDR2 YNFKEQ. The CDR3 sequence is CASSNEIGTRELFF. The CDR3 coding sequence is TGTGCCAGCAGCAACGAGATTGGGACCCGGGAGCTGTTTTTT.

This sequence joins TRBV30 and TRBJ1-2; no definite D call. The germline V gene has CDR1 GTSNPN and CDR2 SVGIG (reference sequence). Trimming pared 3 bases from V and 6 bases from J, leaving 14 bases between. The CDR3 is made up of 13 amino acids. CDR3 DNA: TGTGCCTGGAGCCCAAGAGGGTTCGATGGCTACACCTTC. Amino acids: CAWSPRGFDGYTF.

The chain joins TRBV7-2 to TRBJ2-7; no definite D call. CDR3 length: 14 residues. Germline values: CDR1 SGHTA, CDR2 FQGNSA. V was clipped by 1 base and J by 0 bases, with 7 bases between them. CDR3 DNA sequence: TGTGCCAGCAGCTTAGGCCCAGACTCCTACGAGCAGTACTTC. The encoded protein is CASSLGPDSYEQYF.

This clone has just a few counts. This rearrangement joins TRBV6-1 to TRBJ2-7; D is ambiguous. The CDR3 spans 14 residues. Germline V gene data show CDR1 as MNHNS and CDR2 as SASEGT. Trimming pared 3 bases from V and 6 bases from J, leaving 15 bases between. The CDR3, as DNA: TGTGCCAGCAGTGAGTCACCTACGTGGGGCGAGCAGTACTTC. Translation: CASSESPTWGEQYF.